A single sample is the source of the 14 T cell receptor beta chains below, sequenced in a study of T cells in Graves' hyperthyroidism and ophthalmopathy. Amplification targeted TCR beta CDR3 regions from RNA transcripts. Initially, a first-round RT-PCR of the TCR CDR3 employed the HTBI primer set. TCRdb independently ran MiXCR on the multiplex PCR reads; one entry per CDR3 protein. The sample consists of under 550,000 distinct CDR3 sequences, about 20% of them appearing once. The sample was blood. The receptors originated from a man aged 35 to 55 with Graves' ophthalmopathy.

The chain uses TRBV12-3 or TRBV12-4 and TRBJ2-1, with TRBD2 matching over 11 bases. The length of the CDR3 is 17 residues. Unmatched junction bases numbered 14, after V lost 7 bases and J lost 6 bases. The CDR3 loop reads CASTVVRGLAEPNEQFF. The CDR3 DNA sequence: TGTGCCAGCACCGTGGTAAGGGGACTAGCGGAACCCAATGAGCAGTTCTTC.

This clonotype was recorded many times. The CDR3, as DNA: TGTGCCAGCAACCGGGGGGGCTTCAATGAGCAGTTCTTC. This sequence encodes CASNRGGFNEQFF. V usage is TRBV2 and J usage is TRBJ2-1; 8 bases match TRBD2. With 7 bases clipped from V and 6 bases from J, the junction kept 5 bases outside the gene matches. The CDR3 consists of 13 residues. CDR1 SNHLY and CDR2 FYNNEI come from the germline V gene.

DNA of the CDR3: TGTGCCAGCAGGGCAGGGGGCATCGGGGAGCTGTTTTTT. Translation: CASRAGGIGELFF. The chain carries TRBV25-1 and TRBJ2-2; 8 nucleotides line up with TRBD1. The V gene's germline CDR1 is MGHDK and CDR2 SYGVNS. The junction had 4 bases not matched to a gene; V was cut back by 6 bases and J by 7 bases. The CDR3 has 13 residues.

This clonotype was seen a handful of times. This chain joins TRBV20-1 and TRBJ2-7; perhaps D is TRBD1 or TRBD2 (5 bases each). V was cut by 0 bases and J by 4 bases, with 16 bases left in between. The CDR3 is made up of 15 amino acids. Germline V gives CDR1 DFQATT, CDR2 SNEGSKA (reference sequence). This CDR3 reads CSARDPGTSQYEQYF. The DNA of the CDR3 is TGCAGTGCTAGAGATCCCGGGACCTCCCAGTACGAGCAGTACTTC.

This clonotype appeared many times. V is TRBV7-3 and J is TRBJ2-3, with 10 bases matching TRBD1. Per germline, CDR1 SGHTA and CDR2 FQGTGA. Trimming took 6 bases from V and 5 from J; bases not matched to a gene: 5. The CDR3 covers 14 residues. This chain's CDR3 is CASSSGQGVDTQYF. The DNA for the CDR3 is TGTGCCAGCAGTTCAGGACAGGGGGTAGATACGCAGTATTTT.

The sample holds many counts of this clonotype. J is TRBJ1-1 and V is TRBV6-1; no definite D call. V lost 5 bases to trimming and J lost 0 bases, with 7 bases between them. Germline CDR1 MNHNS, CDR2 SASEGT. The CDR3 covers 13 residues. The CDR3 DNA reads TGTGCCAGCAGTAGACCGATGAACACTGAAGCTTTCTTT. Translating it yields CASSRPMNTEAFF.

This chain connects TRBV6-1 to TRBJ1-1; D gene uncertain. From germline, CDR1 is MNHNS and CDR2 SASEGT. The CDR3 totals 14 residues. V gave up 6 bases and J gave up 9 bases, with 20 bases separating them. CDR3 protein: CASRPLVAAQKAFF. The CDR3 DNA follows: TGTGCCAGCAGACCCCTAGTGGCCGCTCAGAAAGCTTTCTTT.

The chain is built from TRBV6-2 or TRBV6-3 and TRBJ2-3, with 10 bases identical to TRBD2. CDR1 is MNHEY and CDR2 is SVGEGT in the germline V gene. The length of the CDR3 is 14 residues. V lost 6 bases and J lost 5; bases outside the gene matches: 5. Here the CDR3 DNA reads TGTGCCAGCAGGTACCTAGCGGGAGTAGATACGCAGTATTTT. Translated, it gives CASRYLAGVDTQYF.

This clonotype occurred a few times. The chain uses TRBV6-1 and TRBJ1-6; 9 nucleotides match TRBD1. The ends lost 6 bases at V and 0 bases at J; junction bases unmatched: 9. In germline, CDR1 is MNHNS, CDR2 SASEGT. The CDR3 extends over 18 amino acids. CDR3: CASRRGQGRSSYNSPLHF. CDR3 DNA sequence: TGTGCCAGCAGGCGCGGACAGGGGAGGAGCTCCTATAATTCACCCCTCCACTTT.

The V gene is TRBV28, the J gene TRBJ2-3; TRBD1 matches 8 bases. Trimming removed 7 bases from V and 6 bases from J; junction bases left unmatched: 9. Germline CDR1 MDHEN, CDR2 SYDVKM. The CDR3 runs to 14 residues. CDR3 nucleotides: TGTGCCAGCAATCTCGGACAGGGTGGGGATACGCAGTATTTT. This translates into CASNLGQGGDTQYF.

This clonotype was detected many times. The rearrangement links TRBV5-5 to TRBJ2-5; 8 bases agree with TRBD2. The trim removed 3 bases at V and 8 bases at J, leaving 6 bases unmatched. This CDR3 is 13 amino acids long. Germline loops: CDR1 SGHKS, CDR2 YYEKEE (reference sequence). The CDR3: CASSSGLVGTQYF. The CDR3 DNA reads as TGTGCCAGCAGCTCGGGACTAGTCGGAACCCAGTACTTC.

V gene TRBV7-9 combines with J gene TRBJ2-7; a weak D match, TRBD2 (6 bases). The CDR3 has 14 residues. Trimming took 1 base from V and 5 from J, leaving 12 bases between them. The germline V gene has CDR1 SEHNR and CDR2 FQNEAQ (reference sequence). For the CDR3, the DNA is TGTGCCAGCAGCTTAGGGGGACTGAGAAACGAGCAGTACTTC. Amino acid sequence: CASSLGGLRNEQYF.

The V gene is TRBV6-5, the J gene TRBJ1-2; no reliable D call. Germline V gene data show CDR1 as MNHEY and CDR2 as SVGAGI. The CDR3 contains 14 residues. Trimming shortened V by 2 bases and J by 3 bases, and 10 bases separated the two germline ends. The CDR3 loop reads CASSYPHIDYGYTF. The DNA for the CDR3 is TGTGCCAGCAGTTACCCCCATATTGACTATGGCTACACCTTC.

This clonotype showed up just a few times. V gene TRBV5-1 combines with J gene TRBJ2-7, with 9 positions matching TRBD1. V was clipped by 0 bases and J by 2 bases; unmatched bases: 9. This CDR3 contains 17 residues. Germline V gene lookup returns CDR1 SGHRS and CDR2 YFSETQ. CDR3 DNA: TGCGCCAGCAGCTTGGTTTCAGGGACAGGGATAACCTACGAGCAGTACTTC. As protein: CASSLVSGTGITYEQYF. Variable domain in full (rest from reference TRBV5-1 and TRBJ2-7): KAGVTQTPRYLIKTRGQQVTLSCSPISGHRSVSWYQQTPGQGLQFLFEYFSETQRNKGNFPGRFSGRQFSNSRSEMNVSTLELGDSALYLCASSLVSGTGITYEQYFGPGTRLTVT.